Listed below are T cell receptor beta chains from one sample, sequenced in a study of vaccination effects on CD4 cells after COVID-19. The antigens these receptors bind are not known. Measured with immunoSEQ multiplex PCR; TCRdb has only the in-frame clones, and not every one. The sample includes 15,000 to 20,000 clones, over 60% of them seen just once. Sequencing was performed on CD4+ T cells from PBMCs cultured with SARS-CoV-2 spike peptides, taken after COVID-19 vaccination. The receptors stem from a human donor who had a prior SARS-CoV-2 infection. CDR3s include the opening cysteine and the closing phenylalanine or tryptophan. The D gene is left open where the match is weak. Clone size is given for some rows only: seen once, a few or many times, or a class if the clone is expanded.

clone_size | j_call | v_call | d_call | cdr3_nt | cdr3_aa
. | TRBJ2-1 | TRBV4-3 | . | TGCGCCAGCAGCCAAAGGACTGGAGACAATGAGCAGTTCTTC | CASSQRTGDNEQFF
. | TRBJ1-4 | TRBV2 | . | TGTGCCAGCAGTGAGACAGGATCTAACAATGAAAAACTGTTTTTT | CASSETGSNNEKLFF
. | TRBJ2-2 | TRBV5-8 | . | TGTGCCAGCAGCTTGGGGGCGGGACCGGACACCGGGGAGCTGTTTTTT | CASSLGAGPDTGELFF
. | TRBJ2-7 | TRBV9 | . | TGTGCCAGCAGCACAACGGACAGCTACGAGCAGTACTTC | CASSTTDSYEQYF
. | TRBJ2-7 | TRBV14 | TRBD1 | TGTGCCAGCAGCCAAGGGCTCTGGGACAGGGGGCGCATCCTCTCCTACGAGCAGTACTTC | CASSQGLWDRGRILSYEQYF
. | TRBJ2-7 | TRBV19 | TRBD1 | TGTGCCAGTAGCCCGGGACAGAGAGCCTCCTACGAGCAGTACTTC | CASSPGQRASYEQYF
few | TRBJ1-1 | TRBV7-9 | . | TGTGCCAGCAGCTTAGCGGCTGGGGATGGCGAAGCTTTCTTT | CASSLAAGDGEAFF
. | TRBJ2-3 | TRBV11-2 | . | TGTGCCAGCAGCCCGCCCGGGGGATTCGCTAGCACAGATACGCAGTATTTT | CASSPPGGFASTDTQYF
large | TRBJ2-7 | TRBV5-6 | . | TGTGCCAGCAGCGAAGCAAGTGAGCAGTACTTC | CASSEASEQYF
. | TRBJ2-4 | TRBV4-3 | . | TGCGCCAGCAGCCACCAGGAGGGGGACATTCAGTACTTC | CASSHQEGDIQYF
. | TRBJ2-7 | TRBV6-5 | TRBD2 | TGTGCCAGCAGTTACACTAGCGGCAGGATGGCCTACGAGCAGTACTTC | CASSYTSGRMAYEQYF
. | TRBJ2-1 | TRBV5-5 | . | TGTGCCAGCAGCCTATACCGGGACGCACGGGAGTTCTTC | CASSLYRDAREFF
few | TRBJ2-1 | TRBV11-3 | . | TGTGCCAGCAGCTTGGGGACTCCCAGCCAGTTCTTC | CASSLGTPSQFF
. | TRBJ1-1 | TRBV6-5 | . | TGTGCCAGCAGGGCGGGACGGTTGAACACTGAAGCTTTCTTT | CASRAGRLNTEAFF
. | TRBJ1-5 | TRBV7-8 | . | TGTGCCAGCAGCTTAGTATTTGCACTCGGATATAGCAATCAGCCCCAGCATTTT | CASSLVFALGYSNQPQHF
. | TRBJ2-3 | TRBV30 | TRBD2 | TGTGCCTGGGCGGGGGGGAACACAGATACGCAGTATTTT | CAWAGGNTDTQYF
medium-sized | TRBJ1-2 | TRBV7-8 | . | TGTGCCAGCAGCCTTTTGACAGCTAACTATGGCTACACCTTC | CASSLLTANYGYTF
. | TRBJ1-2 | TRBV4-3 | TRBD1 | TGCGCCAGCAGCCCGGACAGGGGGTCGGCATATGGCTACACCTTC | CASSPDRGSAYGYTF
. | TRBJ2-2 | TRBV9 | TRBD1 | TGTGCCAGCAGCGGAGCCGGGACAGGGGATTGGCCCAATCCCGGGGAGCTGTTTTTT | CASSGAGTGDWPNPGELFF
. | TRBJ2-3 | TRBV5-1 | TRBD2 | TGCGCCAGTGTTAAAGCGGGGTCAGGAGATACGCAGTATTTT | CASVKAGSGDTQYF
. | TRBJ2-3 | TRBV9 | . | TGTGCCAGCAGCGCCCCTCTCGGGGTCCTCCTGGATACGCAGTATTTT | CASSAPLGVLLDTQYF
. | TRBJ2-3 | TRBV15 | TRBD2 | TGTGCCACCAGCAGAGATGTGAGACTAGCGGGAGTACAAGGCTTGGCAGATACGCAGTATTTT | CATSRDVRLAGVQGLADTQYF
. | TRBJ2-2 | TRBV19 | . | TGTGCCAGTAGTATAGTATTCGGGGCCGGGGAGCTGTTTTTT | CASSIVFGAGELFF
medium-sized | TRBJ2-7 | TRBV6-5 | TRBD2 | TGTGCCAGCAGCGCCGCCGGGACTAGCCTTTACGAGCAGTACTTC | CASSAAGTSLYEQYF
few | TRBJ1-1 | TRBV10-3 | . | TGTGCCATCAGTGACAATATACAACCAAGACAGAGCACTGAAGCTTTCTTT | CAISDNIQPRQSTEAFF
. | TRBJ1-1 | TRBV11-2 | . | TGTGCCAGCAGCGTCAACAGGGATTTCTCCGAAGCTTTCTTT | CASSVNRDFSEAFF
. | TRBJ1-5 | TRBV3-1/TRBV3-2 | . | TGTGCCAGCAGCCAAGATGTGAGGGTTGGGCAGCCCCAGCATTTT | CASSQDVRVGQPQHF
. | TRBJ2-2 | TRBV7-6 | . | TGTGCCAGCAGCTTAGAGACAGGCACGAACACCGGGGAGCTGTTTTTT | CASSLETGTNTGELFF
few | TRBJ2-1 | TRBV5-6 | . | TGTGCCAGCAGCTCTCCGGGACACTCCTACAATGAGCAGTTCTTC | CASSSPGHSYNEQFF
. | TRBJ1-2 | TRBV7-2 | . | TGTGCCAGCAGCTTAGTGCAGGGCTGGGGCTACACCTTC | CASSLVQGWGYTF
. | TRBJ1-1 | TRBV4-1 | TRBD1 | TGCGCCAGCAGCCCCTGGTGGGGACAGCAGAACACTGAAGCTTTCTTT | CASSPWWGQQNTEAFF
once | TRBJ2-1 | TRBV24-1 | TRBD2 | TGTGCCACCAGTGACTCCCGACTAGCGGGAGATCGTGATGAGCAGTTCTTC | CATSDSRLAGDRDEQFF
. | TRBJ2-3 | TRBV18 | . | TGTGCCAGCTCACCATATAACAGCCCTAGCACAGATACGCAGTATTTT | CASSPYNSPSTDTQYF
. | TRBJ1-1 | TRBV12-3/TRBV12-4 | . | TGTGCCAGCAGTCCGACCCGAAACACTGAAGCTTTCTTT | CASSPTRNTEAFF
. | TRBJ2-3 | TRBV30 | . | TGTGCCTGGAGTGTGGTACTTTCCACAGATACGCAGTATTTT | CAWSVVLSTDTQYF
. | TRBJ2-1 | TRBV5-1 | TRBD1 | TGCGCCAGCAGCCGGGACAGATACAATGAGCAGTTCTTC | CASSRDRYNEQFF
. | TRBJ2-6 | TRBV9 | . | TGTGCCAGCAGCGTAGATCCGGGTCGACTGAAGTCTGGGGCCAACGTCCTGACTTTC | CASSVDPGRLKSGANVLTF
. | TRBJ2-7 | TRBV6-5 | TRBD2 | TGTGCCAGCAGTCGTAGCGGGGGGTCACGATACGAGCAGTACTTC | CASSRSGGSRYEQYF
. | TRBJ2-3 | TRBV2 | TRBD2 | TGTGCCAGCACCCGAGGGGGACTAGCGGGAGGCAGAGATACGCAGTATTTT | CASTRGGLAGGRDTQYF
. | TRBJ1-4 | TRBV2 | . | TGTGCCAGCATTGGGGTTTCTCCGGGGGAAAAACTGTTTTTT | CASIGVSPGEKLFF
. | TRBJ2-2 | TRBV21-1 | . | TGTGCCAGCAGCAATTCCTACTGGGACAGGGCGGCCGGGGAGCTGTTTTTT | CASSNSYWDRAAGELFF
. | TRBJ1-1 | TRBV2 | . | TGTGCCAGCAGTGGCCTTAGTTGGGGGCAGGGGAACACTGAAGCTTTCTTT | CASSGLSWGQGNTEAFF
. | TRBJ1-4 | TRBV19 | TRBD1 | TGTGCCAGTAGTTTAAGGACAGGTTATAATGAAAAACTGTTTTTT | CASSLRTGYNEKLFF
. | TRBJ2-3 | TRBV10-3 | . | TGTGCCATCAGAAGGCAGGGGAGCACAGATACGCAGTATTTT | CAIRRQGSTDTQYF
. | TRBJ2-1 | TRBV3-1/TRBV3-2 | . | TGTGCCAGCAGCCATCCAGGGTCAGTGCAGTTCTTC | CASSHPGSVQFF
. | TRBJ1-1 | TRBV5-5 | . | TGTGCCAGCAGCTTCACAGCTTCGAACACTGAAGCTTTCTTT | CASSFTASNTEAFF
once | TRBJ1-2 | TRBV5-4 | . | TGTGCCAGCAGCTTGGACGGGGGGACGGGCGTTGCTGGCTACACCTTC | CASSLDGGTGVAGYTF
. | TRBJ2-3 | TRBV4-2 | TRBD2 | TGTGCCAGCAGCCAGCGCGGGGTAGCGGGGGGCTCGGGCACAGATACGCAGTATTTT | CASSQRGVAGGSGTDTQYF
. | TRBJ2-5 | TRBV2 | TRBD1 | TGTGCCAGCAGTGAACAGGGGGCGAGGGAGACCCAGTACTTC | CASSEQGARETQYF
. | TRBJ2-7 | TRBV19 | . | TGTGCCAGTAGTATAAGTGGAAGGGGGGCCATCTTTGGAGAGCAGTACTTC | CASSISGRGAIFGEQYF
. | TRBJ2-7 | TRBV4-3 | . | TGCGCCAGCGCCACCGTTCTCGGGCCCCACGAGCAGTACTTC | CASATVLGPHEQYF
few | TRBJ2-1 | TRBV7-3 | . | TGTGCCAGCAGCTCCTCCAGGGGAAATGAGCAGTTCTTC | CASSSSRGNEQFF
. | TRBJ2-5 | TRBV7-8 | . | TGTGCCAGCAGCTTAGCGTTTGCCTCTAGATCAAAAGAGACCCAGTACTTC | CASSLAFASRSKETQYF
. | TRBJ2-7 | TRBV7-2 | . | TGTGCCAGCAGCTGGTTACAATTTAGTGGGTACGAGCAGTACTTC | CASSWLQFSGYEQYF
. | TRBJ2-5 | TRBV5-6 | . | TGTGCCAGCAACCCGAATGGGGTATCACTGCCGGAGACCCAGTACTTC | CASNPNGVSLPETQYF
. | TRBJ1-1 | TRBV12-5 | TRBD1 | TGTGCTAGTGGTTTGGTAAACAGGGGTTGGGGCACTGAAGCTTTCTTT | CASGLVNRGWGTEAFF
. | TRBJ1-2 | TRBV6-6 | . | TGTGCCAGCAGCACGAAAACAGGGACCTATGGCTACACCTTC | CASSTKTGTYGYTF
. | TRBJ1-2 | TRBV12-3/TRBV12-4 | TRBD1 | TGTGCCAGCAGGGAGACAGGGAGCCTCGGCTACACCTTC | CASRETGSLGYTF
once | TRBJ2-5 | TRBV30 | . | TGTGCCTGGAGTGTGGGACTTCGAGAGACCCAGTACTTC | CAWSVGLRETQYF